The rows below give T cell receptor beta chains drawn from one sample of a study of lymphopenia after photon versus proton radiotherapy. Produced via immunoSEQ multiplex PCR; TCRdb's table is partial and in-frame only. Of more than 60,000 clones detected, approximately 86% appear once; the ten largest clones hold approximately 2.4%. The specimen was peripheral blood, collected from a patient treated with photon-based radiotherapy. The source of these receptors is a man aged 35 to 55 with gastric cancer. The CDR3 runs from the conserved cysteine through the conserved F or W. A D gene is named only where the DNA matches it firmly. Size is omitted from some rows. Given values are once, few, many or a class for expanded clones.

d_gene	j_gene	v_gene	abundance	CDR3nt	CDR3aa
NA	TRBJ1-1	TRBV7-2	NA	TGTGCCAGCAGCCCCAATCGGGGATTTGAAGCTTTCTTT	CASSPNRGFEAFF
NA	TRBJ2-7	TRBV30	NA	TGTGCCTGGGTGACCCGCGGCGAGCAGTACTTC	CAWVTRGEQYF
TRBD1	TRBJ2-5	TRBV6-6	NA	TGTGCCAGCAGTTACCCGGGACAGGGGTCCTCCCGGGAGCAGTACTTC	CASSYPGQGSSREQYF
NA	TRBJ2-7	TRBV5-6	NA	TGTGCCAGCAGCTTGGACTGGCCGAACGAGCAGTACTTC	CASSLDWPNEQYF
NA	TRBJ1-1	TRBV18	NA	TGTGCCAGCTCACCACCAGGGACCCTAAACACTGAAGCTTTCTTT	CASSPPGTLNTEAFF
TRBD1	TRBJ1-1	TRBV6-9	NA	TGTGCCAGCACTCAAAGGACAGGGGACCTGAACACTGAAGCTTTCTTT	CASTQRTGDLNTEAFF
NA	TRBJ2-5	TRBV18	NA	TGTGCCAGCTCGTCCCCGGAGACCCAGTACTTC	CASSSPETQYF
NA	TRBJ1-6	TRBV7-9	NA	TGTGCCAGCAGCTTAGTTCGGCAGGGAGGTTCACCCCTCCACTTT	CASSLVRQGGSPLHF
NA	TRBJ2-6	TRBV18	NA	TGTGCCAGCTCATCCGATCGGGGGGCCAACGTCCTGACTTTC	CASSSDRGANVLTF
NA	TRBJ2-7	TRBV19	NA	TGTGCCAGTAGTATTGGGCGGGGTCGCACCTACGAGCAGTACTTC	CASSIGRGRTYEQYF
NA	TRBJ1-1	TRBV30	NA	TGTGCCTGGAGGGGGTGGTCGGACACTGAAGCTTTCTTT	CAWRGWSDTEAFF
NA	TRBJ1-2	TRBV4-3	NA	TGCGCCAGCAGCCAAGAGGGGGGCGATGTTGGCTACACCTTC	CASSQEGGDVGYTF
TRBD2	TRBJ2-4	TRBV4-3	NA	TGCGCCAGCAGCCAAGGGACTAGCGGGGGGGCCTACGCCAAAAACATTCAGTACTTC	CASSQGTSGGAYAKNIQYF
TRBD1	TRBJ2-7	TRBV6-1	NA	TGTGCCAGCAGTAGGGACAGGGGCTACGAGCAGTACTTC	CASSRDRGYEQYF
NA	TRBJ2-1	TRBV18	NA	TGTGCCAGCTCACCGGGACGGAACAATGAGCAGTTCTTC	CASSPGRNNEQFF
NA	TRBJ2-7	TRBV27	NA	TGTGCCAGCAGTTTATCGAAACAGGTTCGGCTCTACGAGCAGTACTTC	CASSLSKQVRLYEQYF
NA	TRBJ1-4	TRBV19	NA	TGTGCCAGTAGTATGGAGACAGCGAATGAAAAACTGTTTTTT	CASSMETANEKLFF
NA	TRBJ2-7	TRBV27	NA	TGTGCCAGCAGTTTAAAGTCAGGGCAAACCTACGAGCAGTACTTC	CASSLKSGQTYEQYF
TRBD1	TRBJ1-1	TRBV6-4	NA	TGTGCCAGCAGAGGACAGGGGCGCACTGAAGCTTTCTTT	CASRGQGRTEAFF
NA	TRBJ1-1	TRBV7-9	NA	TGTGCCAGCAGCTTAGGGGCTGGGGCTGAAGCTTTCTTT	CASSLGAGAEAFF
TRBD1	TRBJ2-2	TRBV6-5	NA	TGTGCCAGCAGTTACCTATGGACAGGGCGGACCGGGGAGCTGTTTTTT	CASSYLWTGRTGELFF
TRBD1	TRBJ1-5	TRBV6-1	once	TGTGCCAGCAGTGAACAGGGGGCTATCGACAATCAGCCCCAGCATTTT	CASSEQGAIDNQPQHF
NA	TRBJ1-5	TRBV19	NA	TGTGCCAGTAGTATAGTCCGCTATAGCAATCAGCCCCAGCATTTT	CASSIVRYSNQPQHF
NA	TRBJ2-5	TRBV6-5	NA	TGTGCCAGCAGACCCGGGGGAGGCCGCACCGAATACTTC	CASRPGGGRTEYF
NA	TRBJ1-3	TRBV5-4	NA	TGTGCCAGCAGCTTGGGGCTGGGATCTGGAAACACCATATATTTT	CASSLGLGSGNTIYF
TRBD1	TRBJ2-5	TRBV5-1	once	TGCGCCAGCAGCTTGGGGGACAGGGGGCTTGAGACCCAGTACTTC	CASSLGDRGLETQYF
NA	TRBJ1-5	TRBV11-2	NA	TGTGCCAGCAGCTTAGGGAATAGCAATCAGCCCCAGCATTTT	CASSLGNSNQPQHF
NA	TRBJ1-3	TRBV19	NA	TGTGCCAGTAGTATGATTACAGGTGGAAACACCATATATTTT	CASSMITGGNTIYF
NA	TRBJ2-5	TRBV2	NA	TGTGCCAGCAGAGGACAGCAAGAGACCCAGTACTTC	CASRGQQETQYF
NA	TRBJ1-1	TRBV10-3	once	TGTGCCATCAGTGACGGAGCGCCCACTGAAGCTTTCTTT	CAISDGAPTEAFF
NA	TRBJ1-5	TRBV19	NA	TGTGCCAGTAGAAGTCTACGGATCTATAGCAATCAGCCCCAGCATTTT	CASRSLRIYSNQPQHF
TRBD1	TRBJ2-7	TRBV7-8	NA	TGTGCCAGCAGCTTAGGCCCGGGACAGGGGGCTCGGGAGCAGTACTTC	CASSLGPGQGAREQYF
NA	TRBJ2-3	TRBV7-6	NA	TGTGCCAGCAGCCCGAGTGGGGGGGCTAATACGCAGTATTTT	CASSPSGGANTQYF